These 26 T cell receptor beta chains were all obtained from the same sample, sequenced in a study of ipilimumab plus nivolumab after autologous stem cell transplantation. Assay: immunoSEQ multiplex PCR; the TCRdb copy retains only in-frame clones and omits some. This table holds about 84,000 clones, 75% to 85% found once. Sequencing was performed on PBMCs, taken in a trial of ipilimumab plus nivolumab as post-transplant consolidation. The receptors shown here come from a male donor with diffuse large B-cell lymphoma.

This clone was detected a few times. DNA of the CDR3: TGTGCCAGCAGCCCCTCTTCCATGAACACTGAAGCTTTCTTT. This sequence encodes CASSPSSMNTEAFF. This chain links TRBV16 with TRBJ1-1; D call uncertain. Germline loops: CDR1 KGHSY, CDR2 FQNENV. Trimming removed 4 bases at V and 0 bases at J, with 9 bases between. The CDR3 consists of 14 residues.

This clone has only one observation. The rearrangement links TRBV7-9 to TRBJ2-1; possibly TRBD1 or TRBD2 for D (5 bases each). Germline CDR1 and CDR2: SEHNR and FQNEAQ (reference sequence). The length of the CDR3 is 15 residues. Deletions cut 3 bases from V and 7 bases from J, with 16 bases between. CDR3: CASSFRGRNYNEQFF. DNA for the CDR3: TGTGCCAGCAGCTTCCGGGGCCGCAACTATAATGAGCAGTTCTTC.

V and J are TRBV7-3 and TRBJ2-1; D could derive from TRBD1 or TRBD2 (6 bases each). Germline lookup yields CDR1 SGHTA and CDR2 FQGTGA. V lost 5 bases and J lost 4, with 18 bases in between. This CDR3 region has 16 residues. The CDR3 DNA reads TGTGCCAGCAGCGGACGGATCCGGGGGCCGTACAATGAGCAGTTCTTC. Its protein is CASSGRIRGPYNEQFF.

This rearrangement joins TRBV2 to TRBJ2-1, with 9 bases that match TRBD1. The V segment lost 3 bases and the J segment 7 bases; nucleotides outside the gene matches: 7. The CDR3 runs 15 residues. The germline V gene has CDR1 SNHLY and CDR2 FYNNEI. CDR3 nucleotides: TGTGCCAGCAGTGATAGGCGACAGGGGGGGAATGAGCAGTTCTTC. Translation gives CASSDRRQGGNEQFF. Full variable domain (missing parts from reference TRBV2 and TRBJ2-1): EPEVTQTPSHQVTQMGQEVILRCVPISNHLYFYWYRQILGQKVEFLVSFYNNEISEKSEIFDDQFSVERPDGSNFTLKIRSTKLEDSAMYFCASSDRRQGGNEQFFGPGTRLTVL.

This clone was recorded a few times. The rearrangement uses TRBV5-1 and TRBJ1-1; D gene unclear. Germline CDR1 is SGHRS and CDR2 is YFSETQ. The CDR3 consists of 12 residues. V lost 3 bases to trimming and J lost 6 bases, with 9 bases between them. CDR3 residues: CASSWPGPEAFF. The CDR3 DNA sequence: TGCGCCAGCAGCTGGCCGGGCCCTGAAGCTTTCTTT.

This chain joins TRBV7-2 and TRBJ2-3; 11 bases line up with TRBD2. The germline gives CDR1 SGHTA, CDR2 FQGNSA. With V trimmed by 1 base and J by 6 bases, 6 bases remained unmatched. The CDR3 covers 16 residues. CDR3 sequence: CASSLVTSGGRDTQYF. The CDR3 DNA is TGTGCCAGCAGCTTAGTCACTAGCGGGGGTCGGGATACGCAGTATTTT.

This chain joins TRBV5-1 and TRBJ2-7; D is undetermined. From germline, CDR1 is SGHRS and CDR2 YFSETQ. The CDR3 consists of 14 residues. Trimming cost V 2 bases and J 6 bases, with 15 bases left between them. CDR3 protein: CASSFSPSPFEQYF. Here the CDR3 DNA reads TGCGCCAGCAGCTTTTCCCCTTCTCCGTTCGAGCAGTACTTC.

This clone came up once. The genes are TRBV5-5 and TRBJ2-7; 8 bases align to TRBD1. The junction had 6 bases not matched to a gene; V was cut back by 3 bases and J by 4 bases. The CDR3 is 14 amino acids. Germline-derived CDR1 and CDR2 are SGHKS and YYEKEE (reference sequence). The CDR3 DNA reads TGTGCCAGCAGCTCGGACAGGGTGATTTACGAGCAGTACTTC. It translates to CASSSDRVIYEQYF. The full variable domain, with the rest looked up from reference TRBV5-5 and TRBJ2-7, is DAGVTQSPTHLIKTRGQQVTLRCSPISGHKSVSWYQQVLGQGPQFIFQYYEKEERGRGNFPDRFSARQFPNYSSELNVNALLLGDSALYLCASSSDRVIYEQYFGPGTRLTVT.

Written as DNA, the CDR3 is TGTGCCAGTAGCGCCGGGACAGGGGGGCTAGAGCAGTACTTC. Encoded protein: CASSAGTGGLEQYF. The chain has TRBV19 and TRBJ2-5, with TRBD1 matching 11 bases. The CDR3 contains 14 residues. Germline-derived CDR1 and CDR2 are LNHDA and SQIVND (reference sequence). V dropped 6 bases and J dropped 11; count of bases not matched to a gene: 11.

This chain uses TRBV14 with TRBJ2-5; possibly TRBD1 for D (6 bases). CDR1 is SGHDN, CDR2 FVKESK, per germline. Trimming shortened V by 2 bases and J by 4 bases, and 17 bases separated the two germline ends. The CDR3 consists of 16 residues. CDR3 sequence: CASSQRDTYTIETQYF. Here the CDR3 DNA reads TGTGCCAGCAGCCAAAGGGACACTTATACTATAGAGACCCAGTACTTC.

V gene TRBV25-1 combines with J gene TRBJ1-1, with D tentatively TRBD1 (6 bases). The CDR3 consists of 15 residues. Germline CDR1 MGHDK, CDR2 SYGVNS. Trimming took off 5 bases at V and 11 bases at J, with 24 bases between the two ends. The CDR3 DNA follows: TGTGCCAGCAGTCCACCACAGGGCTTAGATCGACGGGCTTTCTTT. Translated, it gives CASSPPQGLDRRAFF. Using reference TRBV25-1 and TRBJ1-1 for the parts outside the CDR3, the full variable domain is EADIYQTPRYLVIGTGKKITLECSQTMGHDKMYWYQQDPGMELHLIHYSYGVNSTEKGDLSSESTVSRIRTEHFPLTLESARPSHTSQYLCASSPPQGLDRRAFFGQGTRLTVV.

This chain joins TRBV6-6 and TRBJ2-2; D unresolved. The length of the CDR3 is 15 residues. V shed 5 bases and J shed 0 bases, with 10 bases lying between them. CDR1 is MNHNY and CDR2 is SVGAGI in the germline V gene (reference sequence). The CDR3 region is CASSPGPSNTGELFF. The CDR3 DNA reads as TGTGCCAGCAGTCCCGGGCCGTCGAACACCGGGGAGCTGTTTTTT.

Note on this clone: Other DNA sequences in this sample translate to the same CDR3. The gene calls are TRBV7-9 and TRBJ2-7; 9 positions match TRBD2. The germline V gene encodes CDR1 SEHNR and CDR2 FQNEAQ (reference sequence). CDR3 length equals 14 residues. With 1 base clipped from V and 7 bases from J, the junction kept 5 bases outside the gene matches. This CDR3 is CASSLESSGVEQYF. The CDR3 DNA sequence: TGTGCCAGCAGCTTAGAGTCTAGCGGGGTTGAGCAGTACTTC.

The V and J genes are TRBV5-4 and TRBJ2-3; D not resolved. The CDR3 runs 15 residues. V lost 7 bases, J lost 0 bases, and 15 bases lay in between. Germline V gene sequence: CDR1 SGHNT, CDR2 YYREEE (reference sequence). The CDR3 DNA sequence: TGTGCCAGCTGGGAAAGAAGAGGAAGCACAGATACGCAGTATTTT. Translating gives CASWERRGSTDTQYF.

In nucleotides, the CDR3 is TGTGCCAGCAGCTTGGGACTAGCGGGGGTCACAGATACGCAGTATTTT. Its protein is CASSLGLAGVTDTQYF. The chain couples TRBV13 to TRBJ2-3; 14 positions agree with TRBD2. The CDR3 sequence is 16 residues long. After removal of 3 bases from V and 2 bases from J, the junction contained 1 base not matched to a gene. CDR1 is PRHDT and CDR2 is FYEKMQ in the germline V gene (reference sequence).

This sequence joins TRBV15 and TRBJ1-2; 7 bases align to TRBD1. The ends lost 0 bases at V and 3 bases at J; junction bases unmatched: 16. Germline V lookup: CDR1 LNHNV, CDR2 YYDKDF (reference sequence). The length of the CDR3 is 19 residues. CDR3 bases: TGTGCCACCAGCAGAGATCTAGGGACAGTGGGAGGGGTCTACTATGGCTACACCTTC. It yields the protein CATSRDLGTVGGVYYGYTF. Together with reference TRBV15 and TRBJ1-2, the CDR3 gives the full variable domain: DAMVIQNPRYQVTQFGKPVTLSCSQTLNHNVMYWYQQKSSQAPKLLFHYYDKDFNNEADTPDNFQSRRPNTSFCFLDIRSPGLGDTAMYLCATSRDLGTVGGVYYGYTFGSGTRLTVV.

This clone has just a few counts. The chain uses TRBV7-3 and TRBJ2-4; possible D gene TRBD2, 5 bases. The CDR3 runs to 13 residues. V dropped 3 bases and J dropped 7 bases, with 10 bases sitting between them. Germline V gene lookup returns CDR1 SGHTA and CDR2 FQGTGA. In nucleotides, the CDR3 is TGTGCCAGCAGCTTCGAACGGGGTAACATTCAGTACTTC. This codes for CASSFERGNIQYF.

The V gene is TRBV19, the J gene TRBJ1-1, with D maybe TRBD1 (6 bases). The V end lost 2 bases, the J end lost 5 bases, and 15 bases lay between the germline ends. In germline, CDR1 is LNHDA, CDR2 SQIVND (reference sequence). The CDR3 is 15 amino acids. This CDR3 reads CASSIWDTRGTEAFF. For the CDR3, the DNA is TGTGCCAGTAGTATATGGGACACGCGGGGGACTGAAGCTTTCTTT.

J is TRBJ1-2 and V is TRBV6-5; D ambiguous. V lost 6 bases and J lost 0, with 14 bases in between. The germline gives CDR1 MNHEY, CDR2 SVGAGI. The CDR3 extends over 15 amino acids. This chain's CDR3 is CASRTSHSSNYGYTF. The CDR3 nucleotides are TGTGCCAGCAGGACTTCGCACAGTTCTAACTATGGCTACACCTTC.

This chain uses TRBV7-9 with TRBJ1-2; perhaps TRBD1 as D (5 bases). Trimming removed 5 bases from V and 0 bases from J, with 13 bases in between. CDR1 SEHNR and CDR2 FQNEAQ come from the germline V gene (reference sequence). This CDR3 contains 15 residues. The CDR3 spells CASSSRDLANYGYTF. CDR3 coding DNA: TGTGCCAGCAGCAGCCGGGACTTAGCTAACTATGGCTACACCTTC.

The genes are TRBV5-1 and TRBJ2-3, with 8 bases matching TRBD1. CDR3 length: 15 residues. The J segment lost 2 bases and the V segment lost 1 base, leaving 3 bases of the junction unmatched. The V gene's germline CDR1 is SGHRS and CDR2 YFSETQ. The CDR3 DNA reads TGCGCCAGCAGCTTGACGGACAGGGACACAGATACGCAGTATTTT. Amino acid sequence: CASSLTDRDTDTQYF.

This clone appeared once. The chain is built from TRBV7-3 and TRBJ1-1; no definite D call. V was pared by 8 bases and J by 0 bases, with 10 bases between. The CDR3 is 13 residues long. In germline, CDR1 is SGHTA, CDR2 FQGTGA. CDR3 amino acids: CASSDGVNTEAFF. Here the CDR3 DNA reads TGTGCCAGCTCAGACGGGGTGAACACTGAAGCTTTCTTT.

This clone was seen only once. The chain is built from TRBV21-1 and TRBJ2-1; the D call TRBD2 from the table was never checked on the DNA. TRBV21-1 is termed a pseudogene. This CDR3 is built from 12 residues. DNA of the CDR3: TGTGCCAGCACACTCGGTGCGGGAGTTAAGTTCTTC. Its translation is CASTLGAGVKFF.

This sequence joins TRBV7-9 and TRBJ1-3; D call uncertain. V was cut by 4 bases and J by 4 bases, with 5 bases left in between. Germline CDR1 and CDR2: SEHNR and FQNEAQ (reference sequence). The CDR3 is 12 residues long. The CDR3, as DNA: TGTGCCAGCAGCTCACAGGGAAACACCATATATTTT. Translation: CASSSQGNTIYF.

This clone was counted once. The chain carries TRBV18 and TRBJ2-2; TRBD1 or TRBD2 may be the D gene (5 bases each). The V gene's germline CDR1 is KGHSH and CDR2 LQKENI. This CDR3 region has 14 residues. The V end lost 6 bases, the J end lost 6 bases, and 14 bases lay between the germline ends. CDR3 residues: CASSPGAGPGELFF. The CDR3, as DNA: TGTGCCAGCTCGCCCGGGGCCGGACCCGGGGAGCTGTTTTTT.

The chain uses TRBV18 and TRBJ2-5; maybe TRBD2 (6 bases). Germline V CDR1 and CDR2: KGHSH, LQKENI. This CDR3 spans 14 amino acids. V was clipped by 3 bases and J by 4 bases, with 12 bases between them. The CDR3: CASSPGGVLETQYF. The CDR3 DNA reads as TGTGCCAGCTCACCCGGAGGGGTACTAGAGACCCAGTACTTC.